This TCR beta chain was identified in a study of CD8 T cells in Susac syndrome. Study-wide context: Active disease was present in over 5 of the sequenced Susac syndrome patients, whereas fewer than 10 of them were in remission.

Purification of the CD8+ and CD4+ T cells relied on negative isolation, and TEMRA cells underwent FACS enrichment. Study-level results: The CD4+ T cell repertoire of patients with Susac syndrome showed no detectable clonal expansion.

CDR3 length: 12 amino acids. Trimming took 4 bases from V and 10 from J, leaving 11 bases between them. Germline assignment: CDR1 SNHLY and CDR2 FYNNEI. On this clonotype itself: Its antigen is not known.

Reverse transcription of about 0.45 to 1 ug RNA was carried out with random hexamers. TCR beta CDR3 was amplified by immunoSEQ covering 54 Vbeta and 13 Jbeta. TCRdb independently ran MiXCR on the immunoSEQ multiplex PCR reads; one entry per CDR3 protein. The sample lists about 94,000 distinct CDR3 sequences, 85% to 95% occurring once. The sample was CD4+ T cells from PBMCs. The sequence came from a human donor with Susac syndrome. The V and J genes are TRBV2 and TRBJ2-1; D gene ambiguous. The CDR3 nucleotides are TGTGCCAGCAGTGGTGGAAGAGAGGAGCAGTTCTTC. Amino acids: CASSGGREEQFF. Filled out from reference TRBV2 and TRBJ2-1, the complete variable domain reads EPEVTQTPSHQVTQMGQEVILRCVPISNHLYFYWYRQILGQKVEFLVSFYNNEISEKSEIFDDQFSVERPDGSNFTLKIRSTKLEDSAMYFCASSGGREEQFFGPGTRLTVL.